This is a list of T cell receptor beta chains from one sample in a study of blood T cell repertoires in COVID-19. TCRdb's copy holds only in-frame clones and misses some; the assay was immunoSEQ multiplex PCR. The sample shows 25,000 to 35,000 clones, about 65% of them seen only once. Sequencing was performed on peripheral blood. These receptor sequences come from a human donor in a cohort sampled during active COVID-19. Both conserved end residues are part of each CDR3. A D gene is named only where the DNA matches it firmly. Size is stated for part of the rows, as once, few or many counts, or as a class when the clone is expanded.

D gene: TRBD1
J gene: TRBJ1-2
V gene: TRBV24-1
clone size: .
CDR3 DNA: TGTGCCACCAGTGACCTGTCGGACAGGGGTCGCTACACCTTC
CDR3 protein: CATSDLSDRGRYTF

D gene: TRBD2
J gene: TRBJ2-7
V gene: TRBV28
clone size: .
CDR3 DNA: TGTGCCAGCAGTTCGTCCAGACTAGCGGGAGCGGGAGAGCAGTACTTC
CDR3 protein: CASSSSRLAGAGEQYF

D gene: .
J gene: TRBJ2-7
V gene: TRBV11-2
clone size: .
CDR3 DNA: TGTGCCAGCAGCTCGAGGACTGGGGAGCAGTACTTC
CDR3 protein: CASSSRTGEQYF

D gene: TRBD1
J gene: TRBJ1-1
V gene: TRBV7-9
clone size: .
CDR3 DNA: TGTGCCAGCAGCTTTGGACAGGGGGCTGAAGCTTTCTTT
CDR3 protein: CASSFGQGAEAFF

D gene: .
J gene: TRBJ2-7
V gene: TRBV11-3
clone size: few
CDR3 DNA: TGTGCCAGCAGTTCCCAGGGTCTTGCCTACGAGCAGTACTTC
CDR3 protein: CASSSQGLAYEQYF

D gene: .
J gene: TRBJ2-3
V gene: TRBV18
clone size: .
CDR3 DNA: TGTGCCAGCTCACCGGAGGCAGATACGCAGTATTTT
CDR3 protein: CASSPEADTQYF

D gene: TRBD1
J gene: TRBJ2-1
V gene: TRBV6-5
clone size: .
CDR3 DNA: TGTGCCAGCAGGTCCCCGGGACAGGGACACAATGAGCAGTTCTTC
CDR3 protein: CASRSPGQGHNEQFF

D gene: .
J gene: TRBJ2-7
V gene: TRBV2
clone size: .
CDR3 DNA: TGTGCCAGCAGTGCCCTCGCCTACGAGCAGTACTTC
CDR3 protein: CASSALAYEQYF

D gene: .
J gene: TRBJ2-5
V gene: TRBV13
clone size: .
CDR3 DNA: TGTGCCAGCAGCTCGAGGGAGACCCAGTACTTC
CDR3 protein: CASSSRETQYF

D gene: TRBD1
J gene: TRBJ2-7
V gene: TRBV15
clone size: .
CDR3 DNA: TGTGCCACCAGCAGGCAGGACAGGACAAGGGAAGAGCAGTACTTC
CDR3 protein: CATSRQDRTREEQYF

D gene: .
J gene: TRBJ2-7
V gene: TRBV10-2
clone size: .
CDR3 DNA: TGCGCCAGCCACCGGAGCGGAAGCTACGAGCAGTACTTC
CDR3 protein: CASHRSGSYEQYF